Below are 30 T cell receptor beta chains sequenced from a single sample in a study of blood T cell repertoires in COVID-19. Measured with immunoSEQ multiplex PCR; TCRdb has only the in-frame clones, and not every one. Of around 130,000 clones in the sample, 85% to 90% were seen once. Sample: peripheral blood. These receptors came from a man between 65 and 85 years old with active or convalescent COVID-19.

The V gene is TRBV5-1, the J gene TRBJ2-2; 9 nucleotides line up with TRBD1. CDR1 is SGHRS and CDR2 is YFSETQ in the germline V gene. CDR3 size: 15 residues. Trimming at V came to 0 bases and at J to 7 bases, leaving 4 bases not matched to a gene. CDR3 bases: TGCGCCAGCAGCTTGGGGGGACAGGGCAGCGGGGAGCTGTTTTTT. This encodes CASSLGGQGSGELFF.

This clone was seen a single time. V gene TRBV28 combines with J gene TRBJ2-7; weak D call: TRBD1 (5 bases). The CDR3 is made up of 14 amino acids. The V gene lost 8 bases and the J gene lost 5 bases, with 19 bases spanning the gap. Germline CDR1 is MDHEN and CDR2 is SYDVKM. This chain's CDR3 is CASYPSKGKNEQYF. CDR3 DNA: TGTGCCAGCTACCCCTCCAAGGGGAAGAACGAGCAGTACTTC.

This rearrangement joins TRBV30 to TRBJ2-1; the match to TRBD2 covers 7 bases. V gave up 2 bases and J gave up 2 bases; unmatched junction bases: 6. In germline, CDR1 is GTSNPN, CDR2 SVGIG (reference sequence). The CDR3 sequence is 15 residues long. DNA for the CDR3: TGTGCCTGGAGTTTGGCTAGCGGCACCTACAATGAGCAGTTCTTC. Amino acid sequence: CAWSLASGTYNEQFF.

The chain joins TRBV28 to TRBJ1-2, with 9 bases that match TRBD1. Germline lookup yields CDR1 MDHEN and CDR2 SYDVKM. The CDR3 spans 16 residues. J gave up 3 bases and V 5 bases, and 10 bases lay outside the gene matches. In nucleotides, the CDR3 is TGTGCCAGCAGTACCCTAGGGACAGGGTTGGACTATGGCTACACCTTC. Encoded protein: CASSTLGTGLDYGYTF.

CDR3 bases: TGCGCCAGCACAGAGCGGGTATCGAACACCGGGGAGCTGTTTTTT. Translated, it gives CASTERVSNTGELFF. This rearrangement joins TRBV5-1 to TRBJ2-2; possibly TRBD2 for D (6 bases). The CDR3 has 15 amino acids. Germline-derived CDR1 and CDR2 are SGHRS and YFSETQ. Trimming pared 6 bases from V and 0 bases from J, leaving 12 bases between.

V is TRBV19 and J is TRBJ2-1; TRBD2 agrees at 10 bases. The CDR3 runs 14 residues. Germline CDR1 is LNHDA and CDR2 is SQIVND (reference sequence). Unmatched junction bases numbered 4, after V lost 6 bases and J lost 5 bases. CDR3 bases: TGTGCCAGTAGCCAACTAGCGGGGAACAATGAGCAGTTCTTC. Protein product: CASSQLAGNNEQFF.

The V gene is TRBV7-9, the J gene TRBJ1-6; 7 nucleotides match TRBD1. Germline CDR1 is SEHNR and CDR2 is FQNEAQ (reference sequence). The J segment lost 8 bases and the V segment lost 6 bases, leaving 16 bases of the junction unmatched. The CDR3 runs 17 residues. DNA of the CDR3: TGTGCCAGCAGAAAGGGGGCAGGAGAGATAAGGGATTCACCCCTCCACTTT. This gives the protein CASRKGAGEIRDSPLHF.

The rearrangement links TRBV27 to TRBJ2-1; 11 bases map to TRBD2. Germline CDR1 and CDR2: MNHEY and SMNVEV (reference sequence). The trim removed 7 bases at V and 3 bases at J, leaving 8 bases unmatched. This CDR3 is 16 amino acids long. CDR3 amino acids: CASTPVGTSGYNEQFF. The DNA for the CDR3 is TGTGCCAGCACTCCCGTCGGGACTAGCGGCTACAATGAGCAGTTCTTC.

V and J are TRBV11-3 and TRBJ1-1; D call uncertain. Germline V gives CDR1 SGHNT, CDR2 YENEEA. The CDR3 loop spans 13 amino acids. V shed 2 bases and J shed 1 base, with 5 bases lying between them. Here the CDR3 reads CASSLLSNTEAFF. The CDR3 DNA reads TGTGCCAGCAGCTTATTATCGAACACTGAAGCTTTCTTT.

This rearrangement joins TRBV27 to TRBJ2-7, with 12 bases identical to TRBD2. V lost 5 bases and J lost 6; bases outside the gene matches: 8. This CDR3 comprises 15 residues. Germline V gives CDR1 MNHEY, CDR2 SMNVEV (reference sequence). The CDR3 spells CASSPRGLAGFEQYF. CDR3 coding DNA: TGTGCCAGCAGTCCTAGGGGACTAGCGGGTTTCGAGCAGTACTTC.

The J gene is TRBJ2-7, the V gene TRBV28; 8 nucleotides agree with TRBD1. This CDR3 is built from 14 residues. The trim removed 11 bases at V and 7 bases at J, leaving 16 bases unmatched. Germline V gene sequence: CDR1 MDHEN, CDR2 SYDVKM. The CDR3: CASTGAYLLREQYF. As DNA, the CDR3 is TGTGCCTCGACAGGGGCCTATCTACTACGAGAGCAGTACTTC.

CDR3 sequence: CAISEEGFTDTQYF. In nucleotides, the CDR3 is TGTGCCATCAGTGAAGAGGGTTTCACAGATACGCAGTATTTT. The chain recombines TRBV10-3 with TRBJ2-3; D is perhaps TRBD2 (5 bases). The CDR3 spans 14 residues. Trimming took off 3 bases at V and 2 bases at J, with 9 bases between the two ends. CDR1 and CDR2 from the germline V gene are ENHRY and SYGVKD.

The chain carries TRBV5-6 and TRBJ2-3, with TRBD2 matching over 10 bases. Germline V CDR1 and CDR2: SGHDT, YYEEEE. J gave up 4 bases and V 4 bases, and 9 bases lay outside the gene matches. The CDR3 runs to 16 residues. The CDR3 coding sequence is TGTGCCAGCAGCGTTCTAGCGGGAGTTCGCGCAGATACGCAGTATTTT. Translating it yields CASSVLAGVRADTQYF.

This clone has only a few counts. The V gene is TRBV19, the J gene TRBJ1-1, with D uncertain. The CDR3 is made up of 14 amino acids. The ends were cut back, 5 bases at V and 5 bases at J, with 15 bases in the middle. The germline gives CDR1 LNHDA, CDR2 SQIVND (reference sequence). CDR3 nucleotides: TGTGCCAGTAGTCCTTTCGGTATTTGGACTGAAGCTTTCTTT. It is translated as CASSPFGIWTEAFF.

The V and J genes are TRBV29-1 and TRBJ2-7; 9 bases match TRBD2. The V gene's germline CDR1 is SQVTM and CDR2 ANQGSEA. This CDR3 has 16 residues. V lost 1 base, J lost 4 bases, and 11 bases stayed unmatched. The CDR3 sequence: CSVEVSAGGPRYEQYF. The CDR3 DNA reads as TGCAGCGTTGAAGTGAGTGCGGGAGGGCCTAGATACGAGCAGTACTTC.

The rearrangement joins TRBV28 to TRBJ2-3, with 15 bases matching TRBD2. The CDR3 contains 18 residues. The V and J ends lost 4 bases and 3 bases, in that order; junction bases with no gene match: 8. Germline CDR1 MDHEN, CDR2 SYDVKM. The CDR3 spells CASSSPGTSGRSTDTQYF. CDR3 nucleotides: TGTGCCAGCAGTTCGCCGGGGACTAGCGGGAGGTCAACAGATACGCAGTATTTT.

The chain joins TRBV6-1 to TRBJ1-3, with a tentative D call TRBD1 (6 bases). This CDR3 is 17 amino acids long. Germline lookup yields CDR1 MNHNS and CDR2 SASEGT. V lost 0 bases, J lost 0 bases, and 12 bases lay in between. The CDR3 protein is CASSEAHRVYSGNTIYF. CDR3 nucleotide sequence: TGTGCCAGCAGTGAAGCCCACAGGGTTTACTCTGGAAACACCATATATTTT.

This sequence joins TRBV18 and TRBJ1-1, with a possible D match to TRBD1 (5 bases). V lost 1 base, J lost 1 base, and 13 bases lay in between. CDR3 length: 16 residues. CDR1 and CDR2 (germline): KGHSH, LQKENI. For the CDR3, the DNA is TGTGCCAGCTCACCACTGGGGGGGGTCGGGAACACTGAAGCTTTCTTT. As protein: CASSPLGGVGNTEAFF.

The chain joins TRBV18 to TRBJ2-7; 9 positions agree with TRBD2. V shed 0 bases and J 2 bases; nucleotides not matched to a gene: 5. Germline V gene sequence: CDR1 KGHSH, CDR2 LQKENI. The CDR3 length is 16 residues. As DNA, the CDR3 is TGTGCCAGCTCACCACCAGGACTAGCGCAGACCTACGAGCAGTACTTC. This codes for CASSPPGLAQTYEQYF.

This clone was recorded only once. The V call is TRBV4-1, the J call TRBJ2-7; D possibly corresponds to TRBD2 (6 bases). Germline lookup yields CDR1 MGHRA and CDR2 YSYEKL. Trimming removed 1 base from V and 3 bases from J, with 13 bases in between. The CDR3 sequence is 15 residues long. CDR3 nucleotide sequence: TGCGCCAGCAGCCAAGGTAATAGCGGAAACTACGAGCAGTACTTC. It encodes CASSQGNSGNYEQYF.

J is TRBJ2-7 and V is TRBV27; possible D gene TRBD1, 6 bases. Germline-derived CDR1 and CDR2 are MNHEY and SMNVEV (reference sequence). The CDR3 extends over 17 amino acids. V lost 8 bases and J lost 6, with 29 bases in between. The CDR3 sequence: CASPEKSSQGGGIEQYF. For the CDR3, the DNA is TGTGCCAGCCCGGAAAAATCCTCACAGGGCGGAGGTATCGAGCAGTACTTC.

This clone was seen a few times. This chain uses TRBV7-9 with TRBJ2-2, with D possibly matching TRBD2 (5 bases). In germline, CDR1 is SEHNR, CDR2 FQNEAQ (reference sequence). The V end was cut by 5 bases, the J end by 5 bases, with 12 bases between. The CDR3 runs 14 residues. The CDR3 region is CASSPGRKTGELFF. Written as DNA, the CDR3 is TGTGCCAGCAGCCCGGGAAGAAAGACCGGGGAGCTGTTTTTT.

The V and J genes are TRBV28 and TRBJ1-3; 10 bases match TRBD1. Germline V gene sequence: CDR1 MDHEN, CDR2 SYDVKM. V shed 10 bases, J shed 5 bases, and the junction held 8 bases outside the gene matches. CDR3 length: 14 residues. CDR3 protein: CATREGQGRNTIYF. The CDR3 DNA is TGTGCCACCCGGGAGGGACAGGGGAGAAACACCATATATTTT.

The chain is built from TRBV3-1 (or the pseudogene TRBV3-2) and TRBJ2-7; 13 bases fit TRBD2. The CDR3 spans 20 residues. V trimming: 0 bases; J trimming: 3 bases; junction bases outside the gene matches: 14. From germline, CDR1 is LGHDT and CDR2 YNNKEL (reference sequence). CDR3 region: CASSQDVPTSGRAPHYEQYF. The CDR3 nucleotides are TGTGCCAGCAGCCAAGATGTCCCAACTAGCGGGAGGGCCCCTCACTACGAGCAGTACTTC.

This sequence joins TRBV19 and TRBJ1-1; 7 positions agree with TRBD1. The CDR3 is 13 residues long. V lost 7 bases and J lost 0; bases outside the gene matches: 2. The V gene's germline CDR1 is LNHDA and CDR2 SQIVND (reference sequence). In DNA form, the CDR3 reads TGTGCCAGTATGGGACAGATGAACACTGAAGCTTTCTTT. It is translated as CASMGQMNTEAFF.

This chain links TRBV6-6 with TRBJ1-5; the D gene is possibly TRBD1 (6 bases). The CDR3 length is 12 residues. Germline V lookup: CDR1 MNHNY, CDR2 SVGAGI (reference sequence). Trimming stripped 7 bases from V and 9 bases from J, with 13 bases between. CDR3 in DNA: TGTGCCAGCACAGGGGCCCTGGGGCCCCAGCATTTT. Residues: CASTGALGPQHF.

This clone was found a few times. The rearrangement joins TRBV29-1 to TRBJ1-4, with no clear D. Germline values: CDR1 SQVTM, CDR2 ANQGSEA. The CDR3 sequence is 12 residues long. Trimming left V 4 bases short and J 3 bases short, with 6 bases between. CDR3 sequence (DNA): TGCAGCGTTGGTGCGGCTAATGAAAAACTGTTTTTT. The encoded protein is CSVGAANEKLFF.

The chain is built from TRBV27 and TRBJ1-6, with 7 bases identical to TRBD1. The V segment lost 4 bases and the J segment 9 bases; nucleotides outside the gene matches: 6. CDR3 length: 14 residues. Germline V lookup: CDR1 MNHEY, CDR2 SMNVEV (reference sequence). The CDR3 here is CASSSRGTSSPLHF. In nucleotides, the CDR3 is TGTGCCAGCAGTTCCAGGGGGACAAGTTCACCCCTCCACTTT.

This chain connects TRBV28 to TRBJ2-2, with a tentative D call TRBD2 (6 bases). CDR3 size: 15 residues. CDR1 is MDHEN and CDR2 is SYDVKM in the germline V gene. Deletions cut 3 bases from V and 4 bases from J, with 12 bases between. CDR3 coding DNA: TGTGCCAGCAGTTTGCGGCGGAGGGGCACCGGGGAGCTGTTTTTT. This codes for CASSLRRRGTGELFF.

The chain is built from TRBV6-5 and TRBJ1-3, with TRBD1 as a possible D gene (5 bases). CDR3 length equals 14 residues. Trimming took off 4 bases at V and 2 bases at J, with 9 bases between the two ends. Germline-derived CDR1 and CDR2 are MNHEY and SVGAGI. The CDR3 DNA is TGTGCCAGCAGTTTGCAGGGAACTGGAAACACCATATATTTT. Translation gives CASSLQGTGNTIYF.